These 14 T cell receptor beta chains originate from one sample sequenced in a study of T cell responses to AZD1222 COVID-19 vaccine. The protocol was immunoSEQ multiplex PCR, while the TCRdb copy is restricted to in-frame clones and leaves out a portion. The profile shows 120,000 or so clones, more than 75% of them singletons. Sequencing was performed on peripheral blood, taken on day 0 of AZD1222 vaccination. The source of these receptors is an adult in good health.

This chain links TRBV20-1 with TRBJ2-3, with 8 bases lining up with TRBD1. Germline CDR1 reads DFQATT; CDR2 reads SNEGSKA (reference sequence). V shed 3 bases, J shed 2 bases, and the junction held 4 bases outside the gene matches. CDR3 size: 14 residues. CDR3 residues: CSASRQGNTDTQYF. The CDR3 nucleotides read TGCAGTGCTAGTAGACAGGGGAACACAGATACGCAGTATTTT.

V usage is TRBV7-2 and J usage is TRBJ2-2; 8 bases map to TRBD2. From germline, CDR1 is SGHTA and CDR2 FQGNSA. CDR3 length: 14 residues. Trimming removed 6 bases from V and 7 bases from J; junction bases left unmatched: 7. In DNA form, the CDR3 reads TGTGCCAGCAGTCCCCGGGGGGGGTACGGGGAGCTGTTTTTT. Translation gives CASSPRGGYGELFF. The variable domain in full, completed from reference TRBV7-2 and TRBJ2-2, reads GAGVSQSPSNKVTEKGKDVELRCDPISGHTALYWYRQSLGQGLEFLIYFQGNSAPDKSGLPSDRFSAERTGGSVSTLTIQRTQQEDSAVYLCASSPRGGYGELFFGEGSRLTVL.

Only one count was recorded for this clone. V usage is TRBV27 and J usage is TRBJ2-7; the D gene is possibly TRBD1 (5 bases). CDR3 length: 14 residues. Germline V CDR1 and CDR2: MNHEY, SMNVEV (reference sequence). Trimming removed 5 bases at V and 3 bases at J, with 14 bases between. As DNA, the CDR3 is TGTGCCAGCAGTGGGATAGACAGCCACTACGAGCAGTACTTC. Translating it yields CASSGIDSHYEQYF.

CDR3 DNA sequence: TGTGCCAGCAGCTTTGGGACAGGGCACTACGAGCAGTACTTC. This codes for CASSFGTGHYEQYF. The chain is built from TRBV5-6 and TRBJ2-7, with 9 positions matching TRBD1. V was clipped by 2 bases and J by 3 bases; unmatched bases: 3. This CDR3 region has 14 residues. The V gene's germline CDR1 is SGHDT and CDR2 YYEEEE.

This clone was detected only a few times. The gene calls are TRBV10-3 and TRBJ2-7, with unresolved D. In germline, CDR1 is ENHRY, CDR2 SYGVKD. Trimming removed 8 bases from V and 5 bases from J, with 10 bases in between. CDR3 length: 11 amino acids. The CDR3 region has the DNA TGTGCCATCTCTGCAAGGAACGAGCAGTACTTC. This codes for CAISARNEQYF.

The sample holds one count of this clone. The chain joins TRBV3-1 (or the pseudogene TRBV3-2) to TRBJ2-5; D gene ambiguous. Looked up from germline, CDR1 is LGHDT and CDR2 is YNNKEL (reference sequence). CDR3 length: 14 residues. Trimming took 4 bases from V and 1 from J, leaving 10 bases between them. The CDR3 DNA follows: TGTGCCAGCAGCCCCCGACGCGTCCAAGAGACCCAGTACTTC. Encoded protein: CASSPRRVQETQYF.

Here the CDR3 reads CASSSYVFSTDTQYF. DNA for the CDR3: TGTGCCAGCAGTTCCTATGTGTTCAGCACAGATACGCAGTATTTT. This chain uses TRBV28 with TRBJ2-3; D ambiguous. This CDR3 is built from 15 residues. V shed 4 bases and J shed 0 bases, with 11 bases lying between them. CDR1 is MDHEN, CDR2 SYDVKM, per germline. Using reference TRBV28 and TRBJ2-3 for the parts outside the CDR3, the full variable domain is DVKVTQSSRYLVKRTGEKVFLECVQDMDHENMFWYRQDPGLGLRLIYFSYDVKMKEKGDIPEGYSVSREKKERFSLILESASTNQTSMYLCASSSYVFSTDTQYFGPGTRLTVL.

The gene calls are TRBV27 and TRBJ1-3, with 7 bases matching TRBD1. Germline CDR1 and CDR2: MNHEY and SMNVEV (reference sequence). The junction had 1 base not matched to a gene; V was cut back by 3 bases and J by 2 bases. The CDR3 is made up of 14 amino acids. The CDR3 loop reads CASSFTGAGNTIYF. In DNA, the CDR3 is TGTGCCAGCAGTTTTACAGGGGCTGGAAACACCATATATTTT.

This chain links TRBV7-2 with TRBJ2-7; TRBD1 matches 8 bases. This CDR3 has 15 residues. The J segment lost 4 bases and the V segment lost 5 bases, leaving 10 bases of the junction unmatched. Germline-derived CDR1 and CDR2 are SGHTA and FQGNSA. CDR3 nucleotide sequence: TGTGCCAGCAGCCCAACGACAGGGGTGATTTACGAGCAGTACTTC. Translation: CASSPTTGVIYEQYF.

This chain connects TRBV28 to TRBJ1-1; D gene ambiguous. Germline V gene sequence: CDR1 MDHEN, CDR2 SYDVKM. CDR3 length: 14 amino acids. Trimming removed 2 bases at V and 3 bases at J, with 10 bases between. The CDR3 DNA follows: TGTGCCAGCAGTTTAAACCCTCGATACACTGAAGCTTTCTTT. Translating gives CASSLNPRYTEAFF. Together with reference TRBV28 and TRBJ1-1, the CDR3 gives the full variable domain: DVKVTQSSRYLVKRTGEKVFLECVQDMDHENMFWYRQDPGLGLRLIYFSYDVKMKEKGDIPEGYSVSREKKERFSLILESASTNQTSMYLCASSLNPRYTEAFFGQGTRLTVV.

The chain couples TRBV1 to TRBJ1-5; the table gives TRBD1 as D, unverified against the DNA. TRBV1 is termed a pseudogene. This CDR3 contains 16 residues. The CDR3 reads CTSSQDVKDRGQPQHF. CDR3 DNA sequence: TGCACCAGCAGCCAAGACGTGAAAGACAGGGGTCAGCCCCAGCATTTT.

The chain recombines TRBV5-6 with TRBJ2-1; tentative D call: TRBD2 (6 bases). This CDR3 region has 16 residues. Trimming cost V 0 bases and J 4 bases, with 14 bases left between them. Germline V gene lookup returns CDR1 SGHDT and CDR2 YYEEEE. The CDR3 sequence: CASSLVDGGAYNEQFF. The CDR3 DNA follows: TGTGCCAGCAGCTTGGTTGATGGAGGGGCATACAATGAGCAGTTCTTC.

The chain joins TRBV7-2 to TRBJ1-6, with D possibly matching TRBD1 (6 bases). The CDR3 sequence is 13 residues long. V lost 4 bases and J lost 13, with 14 bases in between. Germline-derived CDR1 and CDR2 are SGHTA and FQGNSA. CDR3: CASSWGQEAPLHF. CDR3 bases: TGTGCCAGCAGCTGGGGACAAGAGGCTCCCCTCCACTTT.

The chain is built from TRBV5-1 and TRBJ1-2; D is uncertain. The CDR3 spans 13 residues. Germline lookup yields CDR1 SGHRS and CDR2 YFSETQ. Trimming cost V 4 bases and J 3 bases, with 10 bases left between them. The CDR3 reads CASSGGGHYGYTF. The CDR3 nucleotides are TGCGCCAGCAGCGGCGGTGGACACTATGGCTACACCTTC.